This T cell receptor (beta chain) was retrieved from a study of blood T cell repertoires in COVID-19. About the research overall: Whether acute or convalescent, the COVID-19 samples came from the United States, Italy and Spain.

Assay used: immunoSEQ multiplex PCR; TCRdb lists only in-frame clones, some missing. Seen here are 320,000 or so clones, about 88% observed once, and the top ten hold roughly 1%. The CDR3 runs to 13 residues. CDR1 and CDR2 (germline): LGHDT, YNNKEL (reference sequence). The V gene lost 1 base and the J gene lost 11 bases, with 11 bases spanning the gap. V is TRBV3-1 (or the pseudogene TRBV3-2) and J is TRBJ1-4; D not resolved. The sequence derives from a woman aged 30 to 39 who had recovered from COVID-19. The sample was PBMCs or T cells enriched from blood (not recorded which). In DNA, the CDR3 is TGTGCCAGCAGCCAAGGCGGAATTGAGAAACTGTTTTTT. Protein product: CASSQGGIEKLFF.